This T cell receptor (beta chain) was obtained from a study of memory CD4+ T cells and cytomegalovirus serostatus. This CDR3 is 14 amino acids long. V lost 8 bases to trimming and J lost 2 bases, with 12 bases between them. Germline CDR1 reads LNHDA; CDR2 reads SQIVND (reference sequence). In the case of this clone: Its specificity is unknown.

As processed by the authors: After removing out-of-frame reads, around 2,000,000 distinct TCRbeta sequences remained. This table comes from immunoSEQ multiplex PCR, and its TCRdb copy is limited to in-frame clones, with some not included. The V and J calls and clone size are taken from that table; D and trimming were inferred from the DNA. The sample carries about 61,000 clones, 82% recorded once. The sort gate was single viable CD3+CD4+CD8-CD45RO+ cells for memory CD4+ T cells. Donors' CMV status reflects serum IgG against pp150, pp28, p38, p52. Broader study findings: CD4+ memory repertoires contained 67 of 164 reported CMV TCRbeta sequences.

Source material: memory CD4+ T cells from blood. The sequence was obtained from an adult in good health and CMV-seronegative. The chain uses TRBV19 and TRBJ2-2, with D possibly matching TRBD1 (5 bases). The CDR3 loop reads CASQEQGNTGELFF. Here the CDR3 DNA reads TGTGCCAGTCAAGAGCAGGGAAACACCGGGGAGCTGTTTTTT. The variable domain in full, with the rest retrieved from reference TRBV19 and TRBJ2-2, is DGGITQSPKYLFRKEGQNVTLSCEQNLNHDAMYWYRQDPGQGLRLIYYSQIVNDFQKGDIAEGYSVSREKKESFPLTVTSAQKNPTAFYLCASQEQGNTGELFFGEGSRLTVL.